This TCR beta chain derives from a study of T-cell memory formation after mild COVID-19. Across the study: There were largely donor-specific TCR clusters. Study outcomes and limitations: Mainly in CM and EM were contracting CD4+ clones; CD8+ were in EMRA. Several responding clones turned up in pre-infection memory, indicating that cross-reactive memory may have taken part.

Trimming pared 8 bases from V and 4 bases from J, leaving 14 bases between. The CDR3 is 13 amino acids. The germline V gene has CDR1 MNHNS and CDR2 SASEGT. Comment on this clonotype: The antigen is undetermined.

UMIs and sample barcodes were carried by the TCR alpha and TCR beta cDNA libraries that 5'RACE produced using constant-segment primers. A single record per CDR3 protein comes from TCRdb applying MiXCR to the 5' RACE reads. The data show roughly 200,000 distinct CDR3 sequences, around 15% seen once. This receptor was taken from an adult woman who had mild COVID-19 (a few samples of this study predate the infection). Cell type and time point are not known. J is TRBJ1-1 and V is TRBV6-1; TRBD1 might be the D (5 bases). Sequencing input: PBMCs or a T cell subset sorted from them (not recorded which). The CDR3 spells CASDGGWGTEAFF. Written as DNA, the CDR3 is TGTGCCAGCGACGGGGGGTGGGGCACTGAAGCTTTCTTT.